The rows below give T cell receptor beta chains drawn from one sample of a study of CD8 T cells in Susac syndrome. Via MiXCR, TCRdb re-called the immunoSEQ multiplex PCR reads, giving one row per CDR3 protein. The sample contains about 430,000 distinct CDR3 sequences, more than 70% of which appear only once. Sequenced: CD8+ T cells from PBMCs. The origin of the receptors is a human donor with multiple sclerosis. CDR3s include the opening cysteine and the closing phenylalanine or tryptophan. The order of the fields is clone size, J gene, V gene, D gene, CDR3 protein, CDR3 DNA. A D gene is named only where the DNA matches it firmly. Not all rows give a size; the values are once, few, many and, for expanded clones, a class.

>NA|TRBJ2-2|TRBV7-9|NA
CASSLSGLQRTGGELFF
TGTGCCAGCAGCTTATCAGGACTACAGAGGACCGGCGGGGAGCTGTTTTTT
>NA|TRBJ2-5|TRBV7-6|TRBD2
CASSLGDYSETQYF
TGTGCCAGCAGCTTAGGGGACTATTCAGAGACCCAGTACTTC
>once|TRBJ2-3|TRBV11-2|NA
CASRERASTSDTQYF
TGTGCCAGCAGGGAGCGCGCCTCAACGTCAGATACGCAGTATTTT
>NA|TRBJ1-1|TRBV11-2|TRBD1
CASSPWDSLNTEAFF
TGTGCCAGCAGCCCATGGGACAGCTTGAACACTGAAGCTTTCTTT
>NA|TRBJ2-5|TRBV2|TRBD1
CAVSLRTGLETQYF
TGTGCAGTTTCTCTTAGGACAGGGCTGGAGACCCAGTACTTC
>NA|TRBJ2-7|TRBV6-4|NA
CASSDSMQGEQYF
TGTGCCAGCAGTGACTCGATGCAGGGCGAGCAGTACTTC
>NA|TRBJ2-7|TRBV27|NA
CASSWAHEQYF
TGTGCCAGCAGTTGGGCCCACGAGCAGTACTTC
>once|TRBJ2-5|TRBV28|NA
CASTPGEYQEAQYF
TGTGCCAGCACCCCGGGGGAATACCAAGAGGCCCAGTACTTC
>NA|TRBJ1-4|TRBV7-8|NA
CASSLLNEKLFF
TGTGCCAGCAGCTTACTGAATGAAAAACTGTTTTTT
>NA|TRBJ2-7|TRBV3-1|NA
CASSPPGLIYEQYF
TGTGCCAGCAGCCCCCCGGGGCTGATCTACGAGCAGTACTTC
>NA|TRBJ2-2|TRBV20-1|NA
CSARDRAGADTGELFF
TGCAGTGCTAGAGATCGGGCGGGGGCAGACACCGGGGAGCTGTTTTTT
>once|TRBJ2-1|TRBV7-9|TRBD1
CASSKKTGGNEQFF
TGTGCCAGCAGCAAGAAGACAGGGGGAAATGAGCAGTTCTTC
>NA|TRBJ1-2|TRBV4-1|NA
CASSQAGLTPFYGYTF
TGCGCCAGCAGCCAAGCCGGACTGACCCCCTTCTATGGCTACACCTTC
>NA|TRBJ2-7|TRBV15|NA
CATSLRGYEQYF
TGTGCCACCAGCTTACGGGGCTACGAGCAGTACTTC
>few|TRBJ1-5|TRBV7-6|NA
CASSQAHTGNQPQHF
TGTGCCAGCAGCCAAGCGCATACCGGCAATCAGCCCCAGCATTTT
>NA|TRBJ1-1|TRBV6-5|TRBD1
CASSYSEQGALNTEAFF
TGTGCCAGCAGTTACTCGGAACAGGGGGCATTGAACACTGAAGCTTTCTTT
>NA|TRBJ2-7|TRBV2|TRBD1
CASTGQGGSGGYEQYF
TGTGCCAGCACTGGACAGGGTGGTTCCGGGGGTTACGAGCAGTACTTC
>NA|TRBJ2-7|TRBV27|TRBD1
CASSLTGAEQYF
TGTGCCAGCAGCTTGACAGGGGCCGAGCAGTACTTC
>NA|TRBJ2-1|TRBV20-1|NA
CSARDGDGIEQFF
TGCAGTGCTAGAGACGGGGATGGAATTGAGCAGTTCTTC
>NA|TRBJ2-7|TRBV7-9|NA
CASTGTYEQYF
TGTGCGAGCACAGGGACCTACGAGCAGTACTTC
>NA|TRBJ2-7|TRBV27|TRBD1
CASSLWTGYYEQYF
TGTGCCAGCAGTTTGTGGACAGGGTACTACGAGCAGTACTTC
>few|TRBJ2-7|TRBV27|NA
CASSSGAEQYF
TGTGCCAGCAGTTCAGGGGCCGAGCAGTACTTC
>once|TRBJ2-1|TRBV6-5|NA
CASSTDPYNEQFF
TGTGCCAGCAGTACTGACCCCTACAATGAGCAGTTCTTC
>NA|TRBJ2-3|TRBV6-5|NA
CASSSLLQGWPDTQYF
TGTGCCAGCAGTTCCTTGCTACAGGGTTGGCCAGATACGCAGTATTTT
>NA|TRBJ2-7|TRBV2|NA
CASSRDTTYEQYF
TGTGCCAGCAGCCGGGACACCACCTACGAGCAGTACTTC
>once|TRBJ2-1|TRBV28|TRBD1
CASSQILFRDRVFF
TGTGCCAGCAGCCAGATCTTGTTCCGGGACAGAGTGTTCTTC
>NA|TRBJ2-1|TRBV5-4|TRBD2
CASSLRAGGPDEQFF
TGTGCCAGCAGCTTAAGAGCGGGAGGGCCCGATGAGCAGTTCTTC
>once|TRBJ1-2|TRBV2|TRBD1
CASSDRQGADYGYTF
TGTGCCAGCAGTGACCGACAGGGGGCTGATTATGGCTACACCTTC
>many|TRBJ2-7|TRBV6-1|NA
CASSVAGGSYEQYF
TGTGCCAGCAGCGTCGCCGGAGGATCCTACGAGCAGTACTTC
>NA|TRBJ1-1|TRBV7-9|NA
CASSSDRTEAFF
TGTGCCAGCAGCTCAGACCGGACTGAAGCTTTCTTT
>NA|TRBJ2-5|TRBV7-9|TRBD1
CASSFVDRVGETQYF
TGTGCCAGCAGCTTCGTAGACAGGGTAGGAGAGACCCAGTACTTC
>NA|TRBJ2-7|TRBV20-1|NA
CSARDIQDYEQYF
TGCAGTGCTAGAGACATACAGGACTACGAGCAGTACTTC
>NA|TRBJ1-4|TRBV4-1|NA
CASSQVALGEKLFF
TGCGCCAGCAGCCAAGTTGCATTGGGTGAAAAACTGTTTTTT
>NA|TRBJ2-7|TRBV28|TRBD2
CASSPRLAGVQEQYF
TGTGCCAGCAGTCCCCGACTAGCGGGAGTTCAAGAGCAGTACTTC
>NA|TRBJ1-1|TRBV27|TRBD1
CASTTGGSGTTEAFF
TGTGCCAGCACCACAGGGGGGTCCGGCACGACTGAAGCTTTCTTT
>few|TRBJ2-1|TRBV5-6|NA
CASSRLNEQFF
TGTGCCAGCAGCAGATTAAATGAGCAGTTCTTC
>once|TRBJ2-5|TRBV5-4|NA
CASSPGDIETQYF
TGTGCCAGCAGCCCCGGGGATATAGAGACCCAGTACTTC
>NA|TRBJ1-1|TRBV27|NA
CASSLTGITEAFF
TGTGCCAGCAGTTTGACAGGTATCACTGAAGCTTTCTTT
>NA|TRBJ2-3|TRBV11-2|NA
CASSLVAVGTDTQYF
TGTGCCAGCAGCTTAGTAGCAGTCGGCACAGATACGCAGTATTTT
>NA|TRBJ2-3|TRBV9|TRBD2
CASSTGLAGPTDTQYF
TGTGCCAGCAGCACCGGACTAGCGGGACCCACAGATACGCAGTATTTT
>once|TRBJ1-4|TRBV30|NA
CAWSVWAGGEKLFF
TGTGCCTGGAGTGTATGGGCAGGAGGTGAAAAACTGTTTTTT
>NA|TRBJ2-7|TRBV20-1|TRBD2
CSAKSSGVYEQYF
TGCAGTGCTAAGTCCAGCGGGGTCTACGAGCAGTACTTC
>NA|TRBJ1-1|TRBV13|NA
CAISLGGGMTEAFF
TGTGCCATCAGCTTAGGCGGAGGAATGACTGAAGCTTTCTTT
>NA|TRBJ2-7|TRBV12-3/TRBV12-4|NA
CASSLSASGWNEQYF
TGTGCCAGCAGTTTATCCGCGTCTGGGTGGAACGAGCAGTACTTC
>NA|TRBJ1-6|TRBV15|NA
CATTPNSFNSPLHF
TGTGCCACCACCCCCAATTCCTTTAATTCACCCCTCCACTTT
>NA|TRBJ2-1|TRBV13|NA
CASSPTGPYDNEQFF
TGTGCCAGCAGCCCGACCGGACCATACGACAATGAGCAGTTCTTC
>NA|TRBJ2-7|TRBV7-8|TRBD2
CASSLAASGGHYEQYF
TGTGCCAGCAGCTTGGCTGCTAGCGGGGGGCACTACGAGCAGTACTTC
>once|TRBJ2-7|TRBV27|TRBD1
CASSSGQGFYEQYF
TGTGCCAGCAGTTCGGGACAGGGTTTCTACGAGCAGTACTTC
>once|TRBJ2-6|TRBV9|NA
CASSVEEVGANVLTF
TGTGCCAGCAGCGTAGAAGAGGTTGGGGCCAACGTCCTGACTTTC
>once|TRBJ2-4|TRBV20-1|NA
CSAPGTIAKNIQYF
TGCAGTGCCCCCGGGACGATAGCCAAAAACATTCAGTACTTC
>NA|TRBJ2-5|TRBV21-1|NA
CARRISYPLYQETQYF
TGTGCCAGAAGGATATCATACCCCCTGTACCAAGAGACCCAGTACTTC